The T cell receptor (beta chain) described here comes from a study of shared T cell receptors in the human thymus. The ends were cut back, 1 base at V and 11 bases at J, with 18 bases in the middle. The germline V gene encodes CDR1 SGHDT and CDR2 YYEEEE. The CDR3 sequence is 14 residues long. Data came from immunoSEQ multiplex PCR; TCRdb stores just in-frame clones and leaves some out. The table includes about 660,000 clones, 88% detected once. Separately, the same data were catalogued under a study of human thymus T cells. That paper notes: Resected material from corrective heart surgery provided the thymus tissue analysed. V and J gene usage appeared biased in thymic and blood repertoires.

This clonotype originated in a boy less than two years old with a congenital heart defect. V and J are TRBV5-6 and TRBJ1-1; unclear D gene. Source material: thymocytes. This chain's CDR3 is CASSLSAGGVRAFF. Here the CDR3 DNA reads TGTGCCAGCAGCTTGAGCGCGGGAGGTGTTCGGGCTTTCTTT.